This TCR beta chain was recovered during a study of blood T cell repertoires in COVID-19. Using immunoSEQ multiplex PCR, the repertoire was profiled, and TCRdb retains in-frame clones only, with some absent. The sample has 95,000 to 100,000 clones, 87% seen once. Trimming stripped 7 bases from V and 4 bases from J, with 15 bases between. Germline V gives CDR1 ENHRY, CDR2 SYGVKD. This CDR3 has 14 residues. The chain recombines TRBV10-3 with TRBJ2-3; possible D gene TRBD2, 5 bases. Sequenced: peripheral blood. The sequence was collected from a woman in her 30s with acute or convalescent COVID-19. Here the CDR3 reads CAITDPGFADTQYF. Written as DNA, the CDR3 is TGTGCCATCACGGATCCGGGATTCGCAGATACGCAGTATTTT.